This is a list of T cell receptor beta chains from one sample in a study of blood T cell repertoires in COVID-19. The data were produced by immunoSEQ multiplex PCR, yet TCRdb's version contains in-frame clones alone and is incomplete. This sample yields tens of thousands of clones, of which about 91% are seen a single time; approximately 6.8% belongs to the top ten. Material for sequencing was peripheral blood. These receptors were collected from an elderly woman with acute or convalescent COVID-19. Each CDR3 is given with its conserved first and last residue. A D gene is named only where the DNA matches it firmly. The size entry is marked missing in some rows and otherwise reads once, few, many or a size class.

clone_size	v_call	j_call	d_call	cdr3_nt	cdr3_aa
.	TRBV27	TRBJ1-1	TRBD1	TGTGCCAGCACCCCAAAGACAGGGGTAAACACTGAAGCTTTCTTT	CASTPKTGVNTEAFF
.	TRBV5-5	TRBJ2-1	TRBD2	TGTGCCAGCAGCTTAGGCGGGGGGGCTTCCTACAATGAGCAGTTCTTC	CASSLGGGASYNEQFF
.	TRBV9	TRBJ1-2	.	TGTGCCAGCAGCGTAACTCCCAGGACAGAGTATGGCTACACCTTC	CASSVTPRTEYGYTF
.	TRBV5-1	TRBJ1-1	.	TGCGCCAGCAGCTGGACAACGAACACTGAAGCTTTCTTT	CASSWTTNTEAFF
.	TRBV30	TRBJ1-1	TRBD1	TGTGCCTGGAGGGAACCGGGACAGGGGCCCCGAGCTTTCTTT	CAWREPGQGPRAFF
.	TRBV2	TRBJ1-3	TRBD1	TGTGCCAGCAGCACCACCGACAGGGCCTCTGGAAACACCATATATTTT	CASSTTDRASGNTIYF
.	TRBV6-5	TRBJ2-7	TRBD2	TGTGCCAGCAGCCAGGCGGGGGACGAGCAGTACTTC	CASSQAGDEQYF
few	TRBV4-3	TRBJ2-1	.	TGCGCCAGCAGCCAAGGGACAGCGGAAATATTCGATGAGCAGTTCTTC	CASSQGTAEIFDEQFF
.	TRBV18	TRBJ1-6	.	TGTGCCAGCTCACCGAGCTCCTATAATTCACCCCTCCACTTT	CASSPSSYNSPLHF
.	TRBV7-7	TRBJ1-3	TRBD1	TGTGCTAGCAGCCCCGGACAGGGAAGATCTGGAAACACCATATATTTT	CASSPGQGRSGNTIYF
.	TRBV6-1	TRBJ1-1	.	TGTGCCAGCAGTGAAGCAGGAACAGACGCTTTCTTT	CASSEAGTDAFF
.	TRBV14	TRBJ1-2	.	TGTGCCAGCAGCCCCCAAGGCGGGTCCGCGCCCAACTATGGCTACACCTTC	CASSPQGGSAPNYGYTF
.	TRBV13	TRBJ2-1	.	TGTGCCAGCAGCTTAGGCCGGGGGGCAGGGCCTGTGGGGCAGTTCTTC	CASSLGRGAGPVGQFF
.	TRBV7-8	TRBJ1-1	.	TGTGCCAGCAGCTTAGGCTCTACTCCTGAAGCTTTCTTT	CASSLGSTPEAFF
.	TRBV5-1	TRBJ2-3	TRBD2	TGCGCCAGCAGCTTAACACTAGCGGGAGGGTTTGCAGATACGCAGTATTTT	CASSLTLAGGFADTQYF
.	TRBV11-2	TRBJ1-2	.	TGTGCCAGCAGCGCGGACGGGAGCGTTTCTGGCTACACCTTC	CASSADGSVSGYTF
.	TRBV4-1	TRBJ2-3	.	TGCGCCAGCAGCCATATGAGCACAGATACGCAGTATTTT	CASSHMSTDTQYF
.	TRBV7-2	TRBJ1-2	.	TGTGCCAGCAGCTTAGAGCCAGGGCCGGCTCCTCTTATGGGCTACACCTTC	CASSLEPGPAPLMGYTF
.	TRBV5-1	TRBJ2-7	.	TGCGCCAGCAGCTTGGAGGGGGTCTCCTACGAGCAGTACTTC	CASSLEGVSYEQYF
once	TRBV19	TRBJ1-1	.	TGTGCCAGTAGTACCCGGGGGGCAGTCATGAACACTGAAGCTTTCTTT	CASSTRGAVMNTEAFF
.	TRBV27	TRBJ2-4	.	TGTGCCAGCAGAGAGAACAGGGTTAACATTCAGTACTTC	CASRENRVNIQYF
once	TRBV5-5	TRBJ1-5	TRBD1	TGTGCCAGCAGCTGGAAGGACAGGGGGGAGCCCCAGCATTTT	CASSWKDRGEPQHF
.	TRBV7-3	TRBJ2-2	.	TGTGCCAGCAGCTTTTCGGCGCGGGGGAACACCGGGGAGCTGTTTTTT	CASSFSARGNTGELFF
.	TRBV10-3	TRBJ1-3	.	TGTGCCATCAGTGAGGATCTAGGAAACACCATATATTTT	CAISEDLGNTIYF
once	TRBV15	TRBJ1-3	.	TGTGCCACCAGCAGGGAGGGAAACACCATATATTTT	CATSREGNTIYF
.	TRBV2	TRBJ1-1	.	TGTGCCAGCAGTCCGAGGGAGGGTGGGTACTCTGAAGCTTTCTTT	CASSPREGGYSEAFF
.	TRBV5-1	TRBJ1-3	TRBD1	TGCGCCAGCAGCTTGACAGGGGATGGAAACACCATATATTTT	CASSLTGDGNTIYF
.	TRBV7-9	TRBJ2-7	TRBD2	TGTGCCAGCAGCTTCAGCCGACTAGCGGGGAGCTCCTACGAGCAGTACTTC	CASSFSRLAGSSYEQYF
.	TRBV25-1	TRBJ1-3	.	TGTGCCAGCAGCAGTGCTGGAAACACCATATATTTT	CASSSAGNTIYF
.	TRBV7-2	TRBJ2-7	TRBD1	TGTGCCAGCAGCCGGGACAGGGGCCATGGGGGGCAGTACTTC	CASSRDRGHGGQYF
.	TRBV3-1/TRBV3-2	TRBJ2-2	TRBD2	TGTGCCAGCAGCCAGGGAAGCGGGGGGGCGATCGGGGAGCTGTTTTTT	CASSQGSGGAIGELFF
.	TRBV9	TRBJ1-1	TRBD1	TGTGCCAGCAAGACCGGGACAGAGACCACTGAAGCTTTCTTT	CASKTGTETTEAFF